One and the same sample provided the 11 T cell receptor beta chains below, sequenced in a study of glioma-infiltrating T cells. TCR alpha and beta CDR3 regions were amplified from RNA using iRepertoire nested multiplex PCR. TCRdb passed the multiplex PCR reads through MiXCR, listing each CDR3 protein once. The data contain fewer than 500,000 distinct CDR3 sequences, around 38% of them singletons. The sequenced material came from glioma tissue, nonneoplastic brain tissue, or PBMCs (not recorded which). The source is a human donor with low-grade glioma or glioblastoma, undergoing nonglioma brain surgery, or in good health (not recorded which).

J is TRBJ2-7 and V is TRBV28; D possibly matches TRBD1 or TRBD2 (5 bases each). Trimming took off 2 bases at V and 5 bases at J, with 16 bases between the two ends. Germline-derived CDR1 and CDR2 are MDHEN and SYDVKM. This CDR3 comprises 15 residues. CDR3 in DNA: TGTGCCAGCAGTTTAGCCAGCCGGGGCAAACACGAGCAGTACTTC. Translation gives CASSLASRGKHEQYF. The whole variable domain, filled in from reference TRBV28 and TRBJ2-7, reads DVKVTQSSRYLVKRTGEKVFLECVQDMDHENMFWYRQDPGLGLRLIYFSYDVKMKEKGDIPEGYSVSREKKERFSLILESASTNQTSMYLCASSLASRGKHEQYFGPGTRLTVT.

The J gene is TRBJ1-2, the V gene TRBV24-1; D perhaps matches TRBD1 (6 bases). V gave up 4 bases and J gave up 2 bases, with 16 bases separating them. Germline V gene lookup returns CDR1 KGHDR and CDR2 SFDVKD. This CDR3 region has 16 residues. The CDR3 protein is CATSDSRDIFNYGYTF. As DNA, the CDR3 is TGTGCCACCAGTGACTCACGGGACATCTTCAACTATGGCTACACCTTC.

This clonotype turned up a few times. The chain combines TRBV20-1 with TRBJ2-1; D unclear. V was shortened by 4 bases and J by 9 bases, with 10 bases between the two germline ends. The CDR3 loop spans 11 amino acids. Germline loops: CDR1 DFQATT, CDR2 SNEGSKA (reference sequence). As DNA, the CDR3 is TGCAGTGCTATTACAGTAGGTGAGCAGTTCTTC. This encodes CSAITVGEQFF.

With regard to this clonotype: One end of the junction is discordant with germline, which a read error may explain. DNA of the CDR3: TGTGCCAGCAGCTTGGAGCCCGCGCAAGAGACCCAGTACTTC. It encodes CASSLEPAQETQYF. The J gene is TRBJ2-5, the V gene TRBV4-1, with D unresolved. The length of the CDR3 is 14 residues. Germline assignment: CDR1 MGHRA and CDR2 YSYEKL.

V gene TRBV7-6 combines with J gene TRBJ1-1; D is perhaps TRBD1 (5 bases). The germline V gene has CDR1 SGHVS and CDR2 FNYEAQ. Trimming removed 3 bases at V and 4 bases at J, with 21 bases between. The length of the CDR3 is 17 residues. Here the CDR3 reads CASSFHRGLGVSTEAFF. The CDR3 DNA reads TGTGCCAGCAGCTTCCACCGGGGGTTGGGGGTGAGCACTGAAGCTTTCTTT. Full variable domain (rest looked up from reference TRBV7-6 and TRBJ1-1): GAGVSQSPRYKVTKRGQDVALRCDPISGHVSLYWYRQALGQGPEFLTYFNYEAQQDKSGLPNDRFSAERPEGSISTLTIQRTEQRDSAMYRCASSFHRGLGVSTEAFFGQGTRLTVV.

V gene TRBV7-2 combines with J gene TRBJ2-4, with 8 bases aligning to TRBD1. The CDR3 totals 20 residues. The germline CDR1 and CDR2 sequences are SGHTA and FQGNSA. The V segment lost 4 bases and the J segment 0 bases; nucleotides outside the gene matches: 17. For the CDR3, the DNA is TGTGCCAGCAGCTCAAGGACAGGGTCGAAGGTAATGGGAGCCAAAAACATTCAGTACTTC. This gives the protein CASSSRTGSKVMGAKNIQYF.

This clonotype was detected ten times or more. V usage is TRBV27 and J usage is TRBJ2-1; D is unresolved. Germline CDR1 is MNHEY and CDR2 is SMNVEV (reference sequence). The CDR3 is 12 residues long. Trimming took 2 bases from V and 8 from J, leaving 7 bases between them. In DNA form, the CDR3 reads TGTGCCAGCAGTTTAGGGTATGATGAGCAGTTCTTC. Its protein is CASSLGYDEQFF.

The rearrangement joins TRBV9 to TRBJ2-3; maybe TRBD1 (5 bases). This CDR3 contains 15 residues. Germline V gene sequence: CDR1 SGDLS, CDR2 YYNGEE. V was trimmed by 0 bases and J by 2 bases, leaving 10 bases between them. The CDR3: CASSVVGHTTDTQYF. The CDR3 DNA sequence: TGTGCCAGCAGCGTAGTCGGACACACCACAGATACGCAGTATTTT.

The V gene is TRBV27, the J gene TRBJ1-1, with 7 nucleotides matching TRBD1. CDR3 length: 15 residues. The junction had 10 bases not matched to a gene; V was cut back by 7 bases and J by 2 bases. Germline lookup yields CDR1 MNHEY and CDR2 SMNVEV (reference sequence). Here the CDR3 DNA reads TGTGCCAGCACCCGGACAGGTAACATAAACACTGAAGCTTTCTTT. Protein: CASTRTGNINTEAFF.

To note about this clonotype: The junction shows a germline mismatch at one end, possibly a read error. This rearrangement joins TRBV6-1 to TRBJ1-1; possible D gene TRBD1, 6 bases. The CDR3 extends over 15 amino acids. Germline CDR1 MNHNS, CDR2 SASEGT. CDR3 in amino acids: CASSEEVGGRTEPFF. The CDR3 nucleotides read TGTGCCAGCAGTGAAGAAGTCGGGGGGCGAACTGAACCTTTCTTT.

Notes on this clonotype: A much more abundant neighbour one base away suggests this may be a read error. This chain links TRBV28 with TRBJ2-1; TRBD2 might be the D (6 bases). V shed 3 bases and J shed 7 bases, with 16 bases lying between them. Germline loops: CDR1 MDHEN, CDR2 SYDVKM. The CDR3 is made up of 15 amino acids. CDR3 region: CASSLGGNLGNEQFF. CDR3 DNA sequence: TGTGCCAGCAGTTTGGGGGGAAATCTGGGGAATGAGCAGTTCTTC.